A single sample gave rise to the 9 T cell receptor beta chains below, sequenced in a study of blood T cells in healthy people across ages. A sample-barcoded 5' primer and a J-beta primer mix were used in a second PCR of about 6 to 11 cycles. TCRdb itself ran the 5' RACE reads through MiXCR, one entry per CDR3 protein. The sample has roughly 2 million distinct CDR3 sequences, around 50% seen once. Sequences were obtained from blood. The origin of the receptors is a woman in her 40s in good health.

This clonotype has a handful of counts. The rearrangement joins TRBV6-5 to TRBJ2-5; 8 nucleotides match TRBD2. The junction had 10 bases not matched to a gene; V was cut back by 4 bases and J by 6 bases. The CDR3 is made up of 15 amino acids. CDR1 MNHEY and CDR2 SVGAGI come from the germline V gene. As DNA, the CDR3 is TGTGCCAGCAGTTTGGTGGCGGGGGGTCTGAAGACCCAGTACTTC. It is translated as CASSLVAGGLKTQYF.

Points on this clonotype: Since a much larger clone is just one base distant, this may be a read error. The V gene is TRBV7-2, the J gene TRBJ1-2, with a weak D call TRBD1 (5 bases). This CDR3 spans 13 amino acids. Germline V gene data show CDR1 as SGHTA and CDR2 as FQGNSA. The CDR3 loop reads CASNLDSSYGYTF. The CDR3 DNA sequence: TGTGCCAGCAACTTAGACAGCTCCTATGGCTACACCTTC.

In its sample, this clonotype was seen a few times. The chain carries TRBV10-3 and TRBJ2-5, with TRBD1 as a possible D gene (5 bases). The assigned J gene may be wrong: the sequence end matches TRBJ2-7 better. Germline V gene data show CDR1 as ENHRY and CDR2 as SYGVKD. The CDR3 spans 13 residues. CDR3 region: CAIRGLDDYEQYF. The CDR3 DNA reads as TGTGCCATCAGGGGGCTAGATGATTACGAGCAGTACTTC.

This chain uses TRBV4-2 with TRBJ2-7, with no clear D. The J call could be wrong; TRBJ2-5 is a better fit for the DNA end. Per the germline V gene, CDR1 is LGHNA and CDR2 is YNFKEQ. This CDR3 spans 15 amino acids. Here the CDR3 reads CASSQDVTPGETQYF. CDR3 DNA sequence: TGTGCCAGCAGCCAAGATGTAACCCCGGGCGAGACCCAGTACTTC.

This clonotype was seen only a few times. The chain uses TRBV6-5 and TRBJ2-7; D may correspond to TRBD1 or TRBD2 (5 bases each). V was clipped by 0 bases and J by 3 bases, with 12 bases between them. From germline, CDR1 is MNHEY and CDR2 SVGAGI. CDR3 length equals 15 residues. CDR3 bases: TGTGCCAGCAGTTACTCGATGGCAGGGAGCTACGAGCAGTACTTC. The encoded protein is CASSYSMAGSYEQYF.

The chain is built from TRBV7-2 and TRBJ2-3; D gene ambiguous. V lost 5 bases, J lost 0 bases, and 15 bases lay in between. Germline CDR1 reads SGHTA; CDR2 reads FQGNSA. The CDR3 spans 16 residues. Here the CDR3 reads CASSPRAATSTDTQYF. As DNA, the CDR3 is TGTGCCAGCAGCCCACGGGCCGCCACTAGCACAGATACGCAGTATTTT.

CDR3 in amino acids: CASGLSGEARNEQFF. The DNA for the CDR3 is TGCGCCAGCGGACTTAGCGGGGAGGCCAGGAATGAGCAGTTCTTC. The J gene is TRBJ2-1, the V gene TRBV4-1, with 8 bases aligning to TRBD2. With 8 bases clipped from V and 7 bases from J, the junction kept 13 bases outside the gene matches. This CDR3 spans 15 amino acids. Germline CDR1 MGHRA, CDR2 YSYEKL.

The chain is built from TRBV2 and TRBJ2-3; the D call may be TRBD1 or TRBD2 (6 bases each). Germline-derived CDR1 and CDR2 are SNHLY and FYNNEI. The CDR3 consists of 16 residues. Trimming took off 2 bases at V and 4 bases at J, with 16 bases between the two ends. This CDR3 reads CASSETMGASADTQYF. The CDR3 DNA is TGTGCCAGCAGTGAAACGATGGGGGCTAGCGCAGATACGCAGTATTTT.

J is TRBJ1-2 and V is TRBV25-1; tentatively, D is TRBD1 (5 bases). Germline V gene sequence: CDR1 MGHDK, CDR2 SYGVNS. This CDR3 comprises 12 residues. Trimming stripped 5 bases from V and 8 bases from J, with 12 bases between. CDR3 in amino acids: CASSYGAGGYTF. The CDR3 DNA is TGTGCCAGCAGTTATGGGGCGGGAGGCTACACCTTC.